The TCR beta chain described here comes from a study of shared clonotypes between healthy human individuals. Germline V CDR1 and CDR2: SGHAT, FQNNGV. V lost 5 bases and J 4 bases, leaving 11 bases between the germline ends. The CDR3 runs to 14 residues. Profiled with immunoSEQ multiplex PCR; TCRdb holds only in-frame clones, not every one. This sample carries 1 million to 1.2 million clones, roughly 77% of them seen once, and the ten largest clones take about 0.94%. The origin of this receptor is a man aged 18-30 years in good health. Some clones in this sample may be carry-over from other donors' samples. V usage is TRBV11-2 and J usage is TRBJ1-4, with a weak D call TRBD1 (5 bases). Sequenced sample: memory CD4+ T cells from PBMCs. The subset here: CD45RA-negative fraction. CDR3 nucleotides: TGTGCCAGCAGCCCAGGGAGGGTTAATGAAAAACTGTTTTTT. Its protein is CASSPGRVNEKLFF.